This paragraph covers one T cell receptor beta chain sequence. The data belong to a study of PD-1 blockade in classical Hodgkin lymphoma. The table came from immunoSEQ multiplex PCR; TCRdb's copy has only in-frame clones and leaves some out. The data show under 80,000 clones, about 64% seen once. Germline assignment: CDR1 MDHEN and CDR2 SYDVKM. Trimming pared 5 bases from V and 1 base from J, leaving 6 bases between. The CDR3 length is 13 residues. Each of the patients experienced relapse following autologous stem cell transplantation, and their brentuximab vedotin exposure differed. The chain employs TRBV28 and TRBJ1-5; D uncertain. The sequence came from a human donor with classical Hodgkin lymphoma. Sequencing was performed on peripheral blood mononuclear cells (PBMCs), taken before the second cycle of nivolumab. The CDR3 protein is CASSAYSNQPQHF. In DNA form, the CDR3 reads TGTGCCAGCAGTGCTTACAGCAATCAGCCCCAGCATTTT.